This entry features one TCR beta chain sequence. Antigen: not known. This sample was included in a study of vaccination and CD4 T cells after COVID-19. Study overall: The post-COVID sampling time was a median about 13 weeks after diagnosis, ranging from 35 to 161. Post-vaccine sampling followed dose two by a median roughly 70 days (range 14 to 241).

The CDR3 spans 12 residues. The germline V gene has CDR1 SGHNT and CDR2 YYREEE (reference sequence). With 2 bases removed from V and 9 bases from J, the gap between germline ends came to 12 bases. Oncomine TCR Beta short-read sequencing was applied to DNA from cultured CD4+ T cells. MiXCR, run by TCRdb on the PCR reads, gives a single entry per CDR3 protein. There are about 15,000 distinct CDR3 sequences in the sample; around 78% occur only once, and approximately 9.9% lies in the top ten. Treatment in this sample: approximately 10-day PBMC culture with coronavirus spike peptide pools or control peptides (ViraFEST assay).

The sequence was collected from a human donor who had recovered from COVID-19. This chain uses TRBV5-4 with TRBJ2-7; weak D call: TRBD1 (5 bases). The sample consisted of CD4+ T cells from blood, cultured in vitro. The CDR3 loop is CASSFPPGRQYF. The CDR3 nucleotides read TGTGCCAGCAGCTTCCCACCAGGGCGGCAGTACTTC.